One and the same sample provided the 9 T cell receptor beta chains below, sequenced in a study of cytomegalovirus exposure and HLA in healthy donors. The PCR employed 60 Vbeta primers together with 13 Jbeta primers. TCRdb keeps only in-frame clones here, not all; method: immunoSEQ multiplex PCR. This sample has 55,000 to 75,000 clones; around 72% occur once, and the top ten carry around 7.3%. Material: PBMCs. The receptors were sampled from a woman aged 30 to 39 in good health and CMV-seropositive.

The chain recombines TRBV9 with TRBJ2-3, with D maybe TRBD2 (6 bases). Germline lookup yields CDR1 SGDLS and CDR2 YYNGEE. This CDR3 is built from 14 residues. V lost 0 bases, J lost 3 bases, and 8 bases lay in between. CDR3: CASSVGAGTDTQYF. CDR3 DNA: TGTGCCAGCAGCGTAGGGGCGGGGACAGATACGCAGTATTTT.

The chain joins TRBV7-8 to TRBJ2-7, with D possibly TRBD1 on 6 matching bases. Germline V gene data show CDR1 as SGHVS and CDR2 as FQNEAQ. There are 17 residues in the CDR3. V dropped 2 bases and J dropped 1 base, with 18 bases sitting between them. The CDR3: CASSLTWDNSGSYEQYF. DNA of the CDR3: TGTGCCAGCAGCTTAACTTGGGACAACTCAGGGTCCTACGAGCAGTACTTC. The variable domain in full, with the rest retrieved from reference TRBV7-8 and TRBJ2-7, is GAGVSQSPRYKVAKRGQDVALRCDPISGHVSLFWYQQALGQGPEFLTYFQNEAQLDKSGLPSDRFFAERPEGSVSTLKIQRTQQEDSAVYLCASSLTWDNSGSYEQYFGPGTRLTVT.

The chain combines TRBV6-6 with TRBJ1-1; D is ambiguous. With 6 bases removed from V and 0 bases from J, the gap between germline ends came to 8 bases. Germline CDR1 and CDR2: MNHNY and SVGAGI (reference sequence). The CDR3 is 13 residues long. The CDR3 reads CASRPNMNTEAFF. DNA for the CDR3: TGTGCCAGCAGGCCTAATATGAACACTGAAGCTTTCTTT.

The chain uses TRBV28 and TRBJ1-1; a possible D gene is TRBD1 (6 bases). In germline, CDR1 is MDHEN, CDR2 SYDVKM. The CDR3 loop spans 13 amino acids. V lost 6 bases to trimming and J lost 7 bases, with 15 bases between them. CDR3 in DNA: TGTGCCAGCAGCCTCAGGGGAGGGGATGAAGCTTTCTTT. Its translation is CASSLRGGDEAFF.

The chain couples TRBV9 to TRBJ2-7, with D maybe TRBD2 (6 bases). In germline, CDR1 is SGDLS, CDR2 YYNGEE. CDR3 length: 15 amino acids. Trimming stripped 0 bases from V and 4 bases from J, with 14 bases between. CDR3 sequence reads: CASSVGPGERYEQYF. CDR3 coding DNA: TGTGCCAGCAGCGTAGGACCGGGAGAGAGGTACGAGCAGTACTTC.

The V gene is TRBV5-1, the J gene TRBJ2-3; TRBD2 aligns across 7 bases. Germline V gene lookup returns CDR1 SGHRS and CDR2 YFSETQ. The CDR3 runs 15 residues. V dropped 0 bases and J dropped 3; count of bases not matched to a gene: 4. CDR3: CASSLVASGTDTQYF. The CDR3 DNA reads TGCGCCAGCAGCTTGGTTGCTAGCGGAACAGATACGCAGTATTTT.

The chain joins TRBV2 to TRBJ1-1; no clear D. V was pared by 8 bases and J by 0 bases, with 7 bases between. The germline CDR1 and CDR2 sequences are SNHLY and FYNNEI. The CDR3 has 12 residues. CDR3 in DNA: TGTGCCAGCGCTAGCTTGAACACTGAAGCTTTCTTT. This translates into CASASLNTEAFF.

CDR3 in DNA: TGTGCCAGCAGCCAGCAGGCAGATACGCAGTATTTT. This gives the protein CASSQQADTQYF. The genes are TRBV4-2 and TRBJ2-3; D gene uncertain. Trimming stripped 3 bases from V and 4 bases from J, with 5 bases between. This CDR3 spans 12 amino acids. Germline V gene lookup returns CDR1 LGHNA and CDR2 YNFKEQ.

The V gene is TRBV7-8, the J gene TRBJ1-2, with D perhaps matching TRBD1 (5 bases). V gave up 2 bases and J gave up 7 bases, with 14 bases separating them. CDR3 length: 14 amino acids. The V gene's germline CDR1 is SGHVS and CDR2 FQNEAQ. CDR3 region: CASSLRGLRGGYTF. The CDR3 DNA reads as TGTGCCAGCAGCTTAAGGGGTTTAAGAGGTGGCTACACCTTC.